This TCR beta chain stems from a study of cytomegalovirus exposure and HLA in healthy donors. Study-level background: For the roughly 370 genotyped donors, over 80% fell within the Caucasian-associated ancestry cluster. General study findings and limits: A cluster of highly shared sequence variants was likely a sequencing artifact. According to the study, 180 or so TCR beta chains were cytomegalovirus-associated. When analyzed later, a missense DCLRE1C variant was found to be linked to TCR beta V- and J-gene trimming.

A remark on this clone: Its antigen is not identified. Mismatch with germline at one junction end may stem from a read error.

PCR used 60 Vbeta primers and 13 Jbeta primers. Here immunoSEQ multiplex PCR was the method, and the copy in TCRdb shows in-frame clones only, minus some. The sample contains about 190,000 clones, roughly four fifths of which appear only once. This CDR3 comprises 17 residues. CDR1 and CDR2 (germline): SEHNR, FQNEAQ (reference sequence). Sequencing was done on a sample of PBMCs. V gene TRBV7-9 combines with J gene TRBJ1-1; perhaps TRBD1 as D (5 bases). The clonotype originates from a woman aged 18-30 years in good health and CMV-seronegative. The CDR3 sequence: CSSSLGTQGPLSTEAFF. For the CDR3, the DNA is TGTTCCAGCAGCTTAGGAACGCAGGGCCCCTTATCCACTGAAGCTTTCTTT.